The present entry profiles one T cell receptor (beta chain) with its context. The antigen is unknown. The sample holds other DNA sequences that translate to the same CDR3. This sample is drawn from a study of beta chain features in type 1 diabetes. Expressed TCRB transcripts got sequenced, as all isolated RNA was reverse transcribed. An average of approximately 3.6 million reads was obtained for naive, central memory and regulatory T cell samples. Sequencing used immunoSEQ multiplex PCR; TCRdb keeps in-frame clones, though not all of them. The sample has 450,000 to 600,000 clones; 30% are singletons. Regarding the study as a whole: It was possible that PCR favored shorter templates, equally so in patients and controls. The naive, central memory and Treg TCRB repertoires showed an apparent similarity that was greater among patients than among healthy donors. HLA effects on TCRB rearrangement stayed unresolved here.

Sequencing was performed on naive CD4+ T cells from blood. This clonotype originated in a man aged 18 to 29 in good health.

Here the CDR3 reads CASSGSFYEQYF. CDR3 nucleotide sequence: TGCGCCAGCAGCGGTTCCTTCTACGAGCAGTACTTC. J is TRBJ2-7 and V is TRBV5-1; D unclear. Germline V gives CDR1 SGHRS, CDR2 YFSETQ. CDR3 length equals 12 residues. Trimming shortened V by 4 bases and J by 3 bases, and 8 bases separated the two germline ends.